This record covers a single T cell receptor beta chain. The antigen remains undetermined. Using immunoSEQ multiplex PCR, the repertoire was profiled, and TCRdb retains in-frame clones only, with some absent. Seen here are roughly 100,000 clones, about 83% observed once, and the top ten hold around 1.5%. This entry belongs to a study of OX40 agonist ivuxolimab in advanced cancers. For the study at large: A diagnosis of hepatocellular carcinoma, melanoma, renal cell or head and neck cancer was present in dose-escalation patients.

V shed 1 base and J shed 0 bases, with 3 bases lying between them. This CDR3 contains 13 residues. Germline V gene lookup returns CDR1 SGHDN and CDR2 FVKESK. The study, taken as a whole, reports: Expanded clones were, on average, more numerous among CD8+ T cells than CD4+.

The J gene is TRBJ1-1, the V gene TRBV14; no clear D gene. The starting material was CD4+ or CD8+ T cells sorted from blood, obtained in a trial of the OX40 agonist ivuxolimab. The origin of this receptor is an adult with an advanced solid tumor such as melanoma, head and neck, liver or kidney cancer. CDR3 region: CASSQVMNTEAFF. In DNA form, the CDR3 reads TGTGCCAGCAGCCAAGTCATGAACACTGAAGCTTTCTTT.